Here is one T cell receptor beta chain with its context. Its matching antigen is unknown. These data come from a study of lymphopenia after photon versus proton radiotherapy. Findings and limits, study-wide: Under photons, naive T cells and diversity fell while effector/memory populations rose. Post-nadir diversity loss with photons came from oligoclonal expansion, particularly CD8+ Temra cells. A bigger post-nadir fall in TCR diversity correlated inversely with survival time in deceased patients. Only patients who died were analyzed for survival; proton advantage is unproven.

Generated by immunoSEQ multiplex PCR, the TCRdb table keeps only in-frame clones and is missing some. The sample yields approximately 40,000 clones, about 86% seen once. The source is a woman between 65 and 79 years old with pancreatic cancer. Some clones in this sample may be carry-over from other donors' samples. The material was peripheral blood, obtained from a patient treated with proton-based radiotherapy.

The CDR3 spells CATSREGGPSTF. CDR3 in DNA: TGTGCCACCAGCAGAGAGGGTGGCCCCTCCACCTTC. V is TRBV15 and J is TRBJ1-2; D is unclear. The CDR3 has 12 residues. V lost 0 bases and J 13 bases, leaving 12 bases between the germline ends. The germline V gene encodes CDR1 LNHNV and CDR2 YYDKDF (reference sequence).